The clone carrying this T cell receptor beta chain was observed a handful of times. Its antigen is not identified. These data originate in a study of T cell responses to AZD1222 COVID-19 vaccine. The study, taken as a whole, reports: Spike-specific TCR breadth and depth were elevated following two AZD1222 doses. Seropositive AZD1222 recipients at baseline numbered only five to seven.

The length of the CDR3 is 13 residues. Trimming took 3 bases from V and 7 from J, leaving 12 bases between them. Germline CDR1 and CDR2: MNHEY and SMNVEV (reference sequence). Here immunoSEQ multiplex PCR was the method, and the copy in TCRdb shows in-frame clones only, minus some. The sample has about 160,000 clones, 91% seen once. The receptor comes from an adult who received the AZD1222 COVID-19 vaccine. The source material was peripheral blood, sampled 28 days after the second AZD1222 dose. This chain joins TRBV27 and TRBJ2-5; D possibly matches TRBD1 or TRBD2 (5 bases each). CDR3 nucleotide sequence: TGTGCCAGCAGTTTCGATGGGACCGGGACCCAGTACTTC. It translates to CASSFDGTGTQYF.